This entry concerns a single T cell receptor beta chain. Its binding antigen is unknown. Base qualities are not at hand, and no much larger clone is one base apart. The CDR3 runs 17 amino acids, cysteine and phenylalanine included. The CDR3 DNA has 51 bases and is translated from base 1. In the germline V gene, CDR1 corresponds to SGHVS and CDR2 to FNYEAQ. The germline ends are 16 bases apart after V is trimmed by 5 bases and J by 2 bases. This entry is derived from a study of T cell changes during pregnancy in multiple sclerosis (dated by TCRdb to about 2019). As for the study more broadly: The study examined how the T cell repertoire changed over the course of pregnancy in women with multiple sclerosis.

Library preparation employed the immunoSEQ multiplex PCR assay. Held by TCRdb, this immuneACCESS table contains in-frame sequences only and omits some clones. Under half of the omission traces to an unresolved V gene where checked; the cause of the rest is unknown. A total of about 40,000 clones appear in this sample, approximately 94% of them only once. Under 2% of the sample rests with the top ten. The TCR was taken from a female donor with multiple sclerosis, enrolled in a pregnancy study. The chain is assembled from TRBV7-6 and TRBJ2-6, and possibly TRBD2, on 6 matching bases. This specimen was peripheral blood, taken in the third trimester of pregnancy. The CDR3 sequence is CASSLVEGVAGANVLTF. In nucleotides, the sequence is TGTGCCAGCAGCCTCGTGGAGGGAGTTGCTGGGGCCAACGTCCTGACTTTC.